The 22 T cell receptor beta chains below were found in one sample sequenced in a study of blood T cells in healthy people across ages. Next came a second PCR, run for roughly 6 to 11 cycles, which used a sample-barcoded 5' primer along with a J-beta primer mix. Via MiXCR, TCRdb re-called the 5' RACE reads, giving one row per CDR3 protein. The profile covers roughly 730,000 distinct CDR3 sequences, with roughly 50% appearing a single time and roughly 26% taken by the ten largest. The sequenced sample was blood. Receptors were obtained from a man aged 40-49 years in good health.

The V call is TRBV29-1, the J call TRBJ2-1; TRBD2 might be the D (6 bases). Trimming left V 7 bases short and J 8 bases short, with 15 bases between. This CDR3 contains 12 residues. Germline V gene lookup returns CDR1 SQVTM and CDR2 ANQGSEA. The CDR3: CSAGRGRDEQFF. DNA of the CDR3: TGCAGCGCCGGGAGAGGCAGGGATGAGCAGTTCTTC.

This rearrangement joins TRBV7-2 to TRBJ2-1; the match to TRBD2 covers 9 bases. Germline V gives CDR1 SGHTA, CDR2 FQGNSA. Trimming at V came to 3 bases and at J to 15 bases, leaving 9 bases not matched to a gene. The length of the CDR3 is 13 residues. As DNA, the CDR3 is TGTGCCAGCAGCTTCTCTAGCGGGGAGTTCCGGTTCTTC. Its protein is CASSFSSGEFRFF.

This clonotype was recorded a few times. The chain employs TRBV6-4 and TRBJ1-2, with D perhaps matching TRBD1 (5 bases). Germline loops: CDR1 MRHNA, CDR2 SNTAGT. V was cut by 2 bases and J by 4 bases, with 8 bases left in between. CDR3 length equals 13 residues. CDR3 sequence: CASSDGTLYGYTF. The DNA for the CDR3 is TGTGCCAGCAGTGACGGGACTCTCTATGGCTACACCTTC.

This chain links TRBV27 with TRBJ2-7; the match to TRBD1 covers 10 bases. Trimming took 5 bases from V and 2 from J; bases not matched to a gene: 9. The germline gives CDR1 MNHEY, CDR2 SMNVEV (reference sequence). The CDR3 totals 16 residues. The CDR3, as DNA: TGTGCCAGCAGTCCATCAGTAGGACAGGGGGCCTACGAGCAGTACTTC. Protein product: CASSPSVGQGAYEQYF.

The CDR3 DNA is TGTGCCAGCAGCGGGTTGGCCGCAGAGACCCAGTACTTC. Its protein product is CASSGLAAETQYF. This chain uses TRBV7-2 with TRBJ2-5; D uncertain. Germline V gives CDR1 SGHTA, CDR2 FQGNSA. V lost 5 bases, J lost 4 bases, and 11 bases lay in between. CDR3 length: 13 residues.

The rearrangement links TRBV27 to TRBJ1-6; D ambiguous. The CDR3 loop spans 15 amino acids. Trimming removed 6 bases from V and 5 bases from J, with 14 bases in between. Germline V gives CDR1 MNHEY, CDR2 SMNVEV (reference sequence). The CDR3 spells CASSRKAVNNSPLHF. The CDR3 DNA follows: TGTGCCAGCAGCCGGAAGGCCGTGAATAATTCACCCCTCCACTTT.

The chain uses TRBV12-3 or TRBV12-4 and TRBJ2-3; D remains unclear. V was trimmed by 8 bases and J by 8 bases, leaving 2 bases between them. The CDR3 has 8 amino acids. CDR3 loop: CASGTQYF. The CDR3 nucleotides read TGTGCCAGCGGTACGCAGTATTTT.

The V gene is TRBV7-9, the J gene TRBJ2-7; TRBD1 matches 9 bases. The germline CDR1 and CDR2 sequences are SEHNR and FQNEAQ (reference sequence). This CDR3 contains 16 residues. Trimming removed 5 bases from V and 4 bases from J; junction bases left unmatched: 12. The CDR3 DNA sequence: TGTGCCAGCAGCCAACCGGGACAGGGAGGACGGTACGAGCAGTACTTC. Protein product: CASSQPGQGGRYEQYF.

The chain is built from TRBV6-5 and TRBJ1-1, with TRBD1 matching over 7 bases. The CDR3 contains 15 residues. With V trimmed by 2 bases and J by 4 bases, 7 bases remained unmatched. CDR1 MNHEY and CDR2 SVGAGI come from the germline V gene. The CDR3 nucleotides read TGTGCCAGCAGTTACAGGAGGGGGCATCGCACTGAAGCTTTCTTT. Protein product: CASSYRRGHRTEAFF.

The rearrangement links TRBV5-5 to TRBJ2-3; unclear D gene. V was shortened by 4 bases and J by 3 bases, with 15 bases between the two germline ends. The CDR3 has 15 residues. Per germline, CDR1 SGHKS and CDR2 YYEKEE (reference sequence). CDR3 sequence: CASSIRLRGTDTQYF. The CDR3 coding sequence is TGTGCCAGCAGCATCCGTCTAAGAGGTACAGATACGCAGTATTTT.

This CDR3 reads CASSPGTGAGANVLTF. The CDR3 nucleotides are TGTGCCAGCAGCCCCGGGACAGGGGCTGGGGCCAACGTCCTGACTTTC. The chain uses TRBV11-1 and TRBJ2-6, with 10 bases fitting TRBD1. CDR3 length equals 16 residues. CDR1 and CDR2 (germline): SGHAT, FQDESV (reference sequence). The V segment lost 5 bases and the J segment 2 bases; nucleotides outside the gene matches: 3.

This chain joins TRBV28 and TRBJ2-7, with D unresolved. V was shortened by 6 bases and J by 2 bases, with 8 bases between the two germline ends. The CDR3 runs to 12 residues. The germline CDR1 and CDR2 sequences are MDHEN and SYDVKM. The CDR3 coding sequence is TGTGCCAGCAGGGACCCGACCTACGAGCAGTACTTC. Encoded protein: CASRDPTYEQYF.

This clonotype was counted only a few times. V and J are TRBV7-2 and TRBJ2-3, with 7 bases aligning to TRBD2. CDR3 size: 16 residues. Germline loops: CDR1 SGHTA, CDR2 FQGNSA. Trimming cost V 4 bases and J 8 bases; bases outside gene matches: 15. The CDR3: CASSWGGSGFAGTQYF. CDR3 nucleotides: TGTGCCAGCAGCTGGGGGGGTAGCGGGTTTGCGGGTACGCAGTATTTT.

This clonotype has a handful of counts. V usage is TRBV7-9 and J usage is TRBJ2-5, with unresolved D. CDR3 length: 11 amino acids. Germline lookup yields CDR1 SEHNR and CDR2 FQNEAQ (reference sequence). V was clipped by 1 base and J by 11 bases, with 8 bases between them. CDR3 sequence: CASSLEPAQYF. The CDR3 nucleotides read TGTGCCAGCAGCTTAGAACCCGCTCAGTACTTC. The whole variable domain, filled in from reference TRBV7-9 and TRBJ2-5, reads DTGVSQNPRHKITKRGQNVTFRCDPISEHNRLYWYRQTLGQGPEFLTYFQNEAQLEKSRLLSDRFSAERPKGSFSTLEIQRTEQGDSAMYLCASSLEPAQYFGPGTRLLVL.

This clonotype was seen only a few times. V gene TRBV27 combines with J gene TRBJ2-1; 10 bases are a match to TRBD2. The germline CDR1 and CDR2 sequences are MNHEY and SMNVEV (reference sequence). V was clipped by 4 bases and J by 9 bases; unmatched bases: 3. This CDR3 contains 13 residues. This CDR3 is CASSSLAGSEQFF. The DNA for the CDR3 is TGTGCCAGCAGTTCACTAGCGGGGTCTGAGCAGTTCTTC.

The rearrangement joins TRBV25-1 to TRBJ2-5; TRBD1 might be the D (7 bases). CDR3 length: 15 amino acids. Trimming cost V 2 bases and J 11 bases, with 21 bases left between them. The germline V gene has CDR1 MGHDK and CDR2 SYGVNS. The CDR3 reads CASSEQRRGPNEQYF. The CDR3 region has the DNA TGTGCCAGCAGTGAACAGAGGAGGGGGCCGAATGAGCAGTACTTC. The variable domain in full, completed from reference TRBV25-1 and TRBJ2-5, reads EADIYQTPRYLVIGTGKKITLECSQTMGHDKMYWYQQDPGMELHLIHYSYGVNSTEKGDLSSESTVSRIRTEHFPLTLESARPSHTSQYLCASSEQRRGPNEQYFGPGTRLLVL.

In this sample, this clonotype turned up a few times. The V and J genes are TRBV7-3 and TRBJ1-2; D might be TRBD1 (5 bases). Germline CDR1 SGHTA, CDR2 FQGTGA. The CDR3 length is 14 residues. The V end lost 5 bases, the J end lost 5 bases, and 15 bases lay between the germline ends. This CDR3 is CASSPRGGEYGYTF. The CDR3 nucleotides are TGTGCCAGCAGCCCTCGGGGAGGGGAATATGGCTACACCTTC.

CDR3 sequence (DNA): TGTGCCACCAGAGCGACAGGAGAATCATCACCCCTCCACTTT. This gives the protein CATRATGESSPLHF. The genes are TRBV24-1 and TRBJ1-6, with a weak D call TRBD1 (6 bases). Between the trimmed V and J ends, which lost 7 bases and 10 bases, there was a span of 16 bases. Per the germline V gene, CDR1 is KGHDR and CDR2 is SFDVKD. This CDR3 region has 14 residues.

This clonotype was detected a few times. The chain recombines TRBV10-3 with TRBJ2-7; 8 bases fit TRBD1. Germline trimming cut 3 bases from V and 0 bases from J; bases unmatched to any gene: 10. Germline CDR1 and CDR2: ENHRY and SYGVKD. The length of the CDR3 is 17 residues. CDR3 DNA sequence: TGTGCCATCAGTGATACCCTAGGACAGGGAAGCTCCTACGAGCAGTACTTC. Translation gives CAISDTLGQGSSYEQYF.

This clonotype has a handful of counts. V and J are TRBV28 and TRBJ2-1, with TRBD2 matching 13 bases. In germline, CDR1 is MDHEN, CDR2 SYDVKM. V was pared by 5 bases and J by 7 bases, with 5 bases of the junction left unmatched. The CDR3 loop spans 15 amino acids. The CDR3 DNA sequence: TGTGCCAGCAGTCCACTAGCGGGAGGGAAAAATGAGCAGTTCTTC. The encoded protein is CASSPLAGGKNEQFF.

The chain carries TRBV29-1 and TRBJ2-1; D is perhaps TRBD1 (6 bases). This CDR3 is built from 13 residues. Germline CDR1 SQVTM, CDR2 ANQGSEA. V lost 3 bases and J lost 5, with 11 bases in between. CDR3 nucleotide sequence: TGCAGCGTTGACCCAGGGGACAACAATGAGCAGTTCTTC. Translated, it gives CSVDPGDNNEQFF.

V is TRBV20-1 and J is TRBJ2-5; D gene uncertain. V lost 5 bases and J lost 4, with 14 bases in between. This CDR3 is 13 amino acids long. Germline V gene lookup returns CDR1 DFQATT and CDR2 SNEGSKA (reference sequence). The CDR3 region is CSASDLRGETQYF. The DNA for the CDR3 is TGCAGTGCTTCTGACCTCAGAGGAGAGACCCAGTACTTC.